These T cell receptor beta chains were read from a single sample in a study of cytotoxic CD8 clonotypes in ibrutinib-treated CLL. The data were produced by immunoSEQ multiplex PCR, yet TCRdb's version contains in-frame clones alone and is incomplete. The sample lists around 330,000 clones, about 61% occurring once. The sample here was PBMCs, taken after 36 months of ibrutinib treatment. These receptors all stem from a human donor with chronic lymphocytic leukemia. Both conserved end residues are part of each CDR3. D genes are given only for firm matches. Rows may omit the clone size; those that give it use once, few, many or a size class.

d_gene	abundance	j_gene	v_gene	CDR3aa	CDR3nt
TRBD1	NA	TRBJ1-2	TRBV27	CASSLSGTGLHGYTF	TGTGCCAGCAGTTTATCGGGGACAGGGTTGCATGGCTACACCTTC
TRBD1	few	TRBJ2-2	TRBV7-9	CASSLGWTGDTGELFF	TGTGCCAGCAGCTTAGGGTGGACAGGGGACACCGGGGAGCTGTTTTTT
TRBD2	NA	TRBJ2-5	TRBV15	CATSRDLTSGNHQETQYF	TGTGCCACCAGCAGAGATCTTACTAGCGGAAATCACCAAGAGACCCAGTACTTC
NA	NA	TRBJ1-2	TRBV7-8	CASSLWAINRASLYGYTF	TGTGCCAGCAGCTTATGGGCCATTAACCGAGCTTCCCTCTATGGCTACACCTTC
NA	NA	TRBJ1-5	TRBV10-3	CAISGGDDQPQHF	TGTGCCATCAGTGGGGGCGATGATCAGCCCCAGCATTTT
NA	NA	TRBJ2-7	TRBV27	CASGTSSLHEQYF	TGTGCCAGCGGTACTAGCAGCCTCCACGAGCAGTACTTC
TRBD1	NA	TRBJ2-2	TRBV25-1	CASVGNRGQNTGELFF	TGTGCCAGCGTTGGGAACAGGGGACAAAACACCGGGGAGCTGTTTTTT
NA	NA	TRBJ1-4	TRBV4-1	CASSPGRGEDEKLFF	TGCGCCAGCAGCCCCGGTCGGGGGGAGGATGAAAAACTGTTTTTT
NA	NA	TRBJ1-1	TRBV13	CASSLGGVRTEAFF	TGTGCCAGCAGCTTAGGAGGGGTAAGGACTGAAGCTTTCTTT
NA	NA	TRBJ2-7	TRBV5-1	CASSPGGEQYF	TGCGCCAGCAGCCCGGGCGGGGAGCAGTACTTC
NA	few	TRBJ1-5	TRBV6-1	CASRAETAINQPQHF	TGTGCCAGCAGGGCGGAGACAGCCATTAATCAGCCCCAGCATTTT
TRBD1	few	TRBJ2-7	TRBV10-3	CAISVGTGGSYEQYF	TGTGCCATCAGTGTCGGGACAGGTGGATCCTACGAGCAGTACTTC
NA	once	TRBJ1-6	TRBV5-1	CASGESYRGYRNSPLHF	TGCGCCAGCGGGGAATCTTATCGCGGTTACCGTAATTCACCCCTCCACTTT
TRBD2	once	TRBJ2-3	TRBV18	CASSPGRTSSDTQYF	TGTGCCAGCTCACCAGGGAGGACTAGCTCAGATACGCAGTATTTT
NA	once	TRBJ1-2	TRBV27	CASSSASHYGYTF	TGTGCCAGCAGTTCCGCCAGCCACTATGGCTACACCTTC
NA	NA	TRBJ1-2	TRBV7-9	CASSFDDGSYGYTF	TGTGCCAGCAGCTTCGACGACGGCTCCTATGGCTACACCTTC
TRBD1	NA	TRBJ2-7	TRBV27	CASSWDRGSGEQYF	TGTGCCAGCAGTTGGGACAGGGGCTCGGGGGAGCAGTACTTC
NA	few	TRBJ1-3	TRBV4-3	CASASDSGNTIYF	TGCGCCAGCGCTTCGGACTCTGGAAACACCATATATTTT
NA	NA	TRBJ2-4	TRBV7-2	CASSGSDIQYF	TGTGCCAGCAGCGGGAGTGACATTCAGTACTTC
TRBD2	NA	TRBJ2-1	TRBV7-9	CASGGVLSSGGAWNEQFF	TGTGCCAGCGGCGGTGTGTTGAGTAGCGGGGGGGCGTGGAATGAGCAGTTCTTC
TRBD2	NA	TRBJ2-1	TRBV5-5	CASSLRLAGGIANEQFF	TGTGCCAGCAGCCTAAGACTAGCGGGAGGGATTGCCAATGAGCAGTTCTTC
NA	once	TRBJ2-7	TRBV7-2	CASSLGRDSYEQYF	TGTGCCAGCAGCTTAGGTCGGGATTCCTACGAGCAGTACTTC
NA	NA	TRBJ2-1	TRBV7-2	CASSLDGTTYNEQFF	TGTGCCAGCAGCTTAGACGGGACGACCTACAATGAGCAGTTCTTC
TRBD1	many	TRBJ2-7	TRBV19	CASRDRVNEQYF	TGTGCCAGTAGGGACAGGGTCAACGAGCAGTACTTC
NA	few	TRBJ1-1	TRBV5-6	CASSLAPSERAFF	TGTGCCAGCAGCTTGGCCCCCTCAGAAAGGGCTTTCTTT
NA	once	TRBJ2-2	TRBV19	CASSRGSTKNTGELFF	TGTGCCAGTAGTCGGGGGTCGACAAAAAACACCGGGGAGCTGTTTTTT
NA	NA	TRBJ2-1	TRBV5-1	CASSLYAGSSYNEQFF	TGCGCCAGCAGCTTGTATGCGGGCTCGTCCTACAATGAGCAGTTCTTC
NA	few	TRBJ1-4	TRBV5-1	CASSLGGATTNEKLFF	TGCGCCAGCAGCTTGGGAGGGGCAACAACTAATGAAAAACTGTTTTTT
NA	few	TRBJ1-1	TRBV27	CASGDRRTEAFF	TGTGCCAGCGGAGACAGGAGGACTGAAGCTTTCTTT
NA	NA	TRBJ2-3	TRBV12-5	CASGFWQGSTDTQYF	TGTGCTAGTGGTTTTTGGCAGGGGAGCACAGATACGCAGTATTTT
NA	NA	TRBJ2-2	TRBV11-2	CASSSLGARADGELFF	TGTGCCAGCAGCTCCCTGGGAGCGAGGGCTGACGGGGAGCTGTTTTTT
NA	NA	TRBJ1-4	TRBV7-9	CASSTTQIFNEKLFF	TGTGCCAGCAGCACCACTCAGATCTTTAATGAAAAACTGTTTTTT
TRBD1	NA	TRBJ1-1	TRBV5-1	CASSRTGGINTEAFF	TGCGCCAGCAGCAGAACAGGGGGAATAAACACTGAAGCTTTCTTT
NA	NA	TRBJ2-5	TRBV27	CASSLSSGTWETQYF	TGTGCCAGCAGTTTGAGTTCCGGGACATGGGAGACCCAGTACTTC
NA	NA	TRBJ2-3	TRBV7-9	CASRHSSGTDTQYF	TGTGCCAGCAGACATTCGTCGGGCACAGATACGCAGTATTTT
NA	NA	TRBJ2-2	TRBV4-1	CASSQELGSAGELFF	TGCGCCAGCAGCCAAGAGCTAGGGTCGGCCGGGGAGCTGTTTTTT
NA	few	TRBJ1-1	TRBV5-1	CASSLASGTEAFF	TGCGCCAGCAGCTTGGCATCCGGCACTGAAGCTTTCTTT
NA	NA	TRBJ2-1	TRBV9	CASSVGTGDNEQFF	TGTGCCAGCAGCGTAGGGACTGGTGACAATGAGCAGTTCTTC
TRBD1	NA	TRBJ2-7	TRBV5-1	CASSLVRDRGTYEQYF	TGCGCCAGCAGCTTGGTACGGGACAGGGGAACCTACGAGCAGTACTTC
NA	NA	TRBJ1-3	TRBV19	CASRVGSGNTIYF	TGTGCCAGTAGGGTAGGCTCTGGAAACACCATATATTTT
TRBD2	NA	TRBJ2-7	TRBV15	CATSGGGEQYF	TGTGCCACCAGCGGGGGGGGCGAGCAGTACTTC
NA	NA	TRBJ2-7	TRBV19	CASSGDYEQYF	TGTGCCAGTAGTGGGGACTACGAGCAGTACTTC
NA	NA	TRBJ1-4	TRBV20-1	CSAREEKLFF	TGCAGTGCTAGAGAAGAAAAACTGTTTTTT